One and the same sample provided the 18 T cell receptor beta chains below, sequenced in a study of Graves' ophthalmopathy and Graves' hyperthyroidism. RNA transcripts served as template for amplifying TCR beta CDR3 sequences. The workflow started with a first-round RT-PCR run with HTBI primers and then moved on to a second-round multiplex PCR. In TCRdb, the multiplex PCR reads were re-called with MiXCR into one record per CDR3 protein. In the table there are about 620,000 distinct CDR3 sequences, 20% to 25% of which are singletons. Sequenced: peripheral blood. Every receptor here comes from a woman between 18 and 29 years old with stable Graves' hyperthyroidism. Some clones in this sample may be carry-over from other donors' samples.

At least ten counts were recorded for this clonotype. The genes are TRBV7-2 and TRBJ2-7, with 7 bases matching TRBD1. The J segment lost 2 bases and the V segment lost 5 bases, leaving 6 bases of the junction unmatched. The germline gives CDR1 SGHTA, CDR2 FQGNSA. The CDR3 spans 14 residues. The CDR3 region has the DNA TGTGCCAGCAGCACCCAACAGGGGCCCTACGAGCAGTACTTC. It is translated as CASSTQQGPYEQYF.

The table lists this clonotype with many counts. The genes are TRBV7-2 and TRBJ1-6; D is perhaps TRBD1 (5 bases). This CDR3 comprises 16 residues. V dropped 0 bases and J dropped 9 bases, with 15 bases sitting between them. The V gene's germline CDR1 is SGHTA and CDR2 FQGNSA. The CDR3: CASSLARGLGVSPLHF. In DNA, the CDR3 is TGTGCCAGCAGCTTAGCGAGGGGACTAGGAGTTTCACCCCTCCACTTT.

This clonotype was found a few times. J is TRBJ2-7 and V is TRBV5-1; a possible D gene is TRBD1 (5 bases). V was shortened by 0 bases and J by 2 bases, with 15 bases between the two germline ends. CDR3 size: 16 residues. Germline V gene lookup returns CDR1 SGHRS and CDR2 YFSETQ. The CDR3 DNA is TGCGCCAGCAGCTTGGGACAGATACCATTAACCTACGAGCAGTACTTC. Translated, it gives CASSLGQIPLTYEQYF.

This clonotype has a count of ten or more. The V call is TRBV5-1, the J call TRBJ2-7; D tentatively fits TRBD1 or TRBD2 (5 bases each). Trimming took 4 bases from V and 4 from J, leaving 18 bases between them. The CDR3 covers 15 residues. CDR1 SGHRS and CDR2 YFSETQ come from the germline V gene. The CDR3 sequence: CASSTLSGTSYEQYF. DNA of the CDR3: TGCGCCAGCAGCACACTCTCAGGGACCTCTTACGAGCAGTACTTC. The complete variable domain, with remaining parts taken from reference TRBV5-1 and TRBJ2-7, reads KAGVTQTPRYLIKTRGQQVTLSCSPISGHRSVSWYQQTPGQGLQFLFEYFSETQRNKGNFPGRFSGRQFSNSRSEMNVSTLELGDSALYLCASSTLSGTSYEQYFGPGTRLTVT.

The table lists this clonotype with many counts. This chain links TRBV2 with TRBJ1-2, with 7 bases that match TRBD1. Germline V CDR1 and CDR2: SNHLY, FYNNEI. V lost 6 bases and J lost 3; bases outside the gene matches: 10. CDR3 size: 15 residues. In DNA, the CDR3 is TGTGCCAGCAGGGTTGAGGGGGCCATTGACTATGGCTACACCTTC. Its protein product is CASRVEGAIDYGYTF.

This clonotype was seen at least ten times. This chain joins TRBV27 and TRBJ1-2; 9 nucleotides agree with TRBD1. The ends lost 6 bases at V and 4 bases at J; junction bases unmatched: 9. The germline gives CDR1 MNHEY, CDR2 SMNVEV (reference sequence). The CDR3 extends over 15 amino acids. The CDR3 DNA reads TGTGCCAGCAGCCTAGTAGGGACAGGGATCTATGGCTACACCTTC. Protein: CASSLVGTGIYGYTF.

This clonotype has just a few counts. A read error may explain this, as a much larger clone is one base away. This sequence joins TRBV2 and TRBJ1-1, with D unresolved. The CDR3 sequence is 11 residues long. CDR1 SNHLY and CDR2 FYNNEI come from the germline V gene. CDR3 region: CASKVSPEACF. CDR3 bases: TGTGCCAGCAAGGTCTCCCCTGAAGCTTGCTTT.

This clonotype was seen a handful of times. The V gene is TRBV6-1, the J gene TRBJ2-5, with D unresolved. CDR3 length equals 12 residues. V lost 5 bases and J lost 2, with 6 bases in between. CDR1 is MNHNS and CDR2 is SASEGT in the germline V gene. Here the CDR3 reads CASSFGQETQYF. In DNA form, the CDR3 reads TGTGCCAGCAGTTTCGGACAAGAGACCCAGTACTTC.

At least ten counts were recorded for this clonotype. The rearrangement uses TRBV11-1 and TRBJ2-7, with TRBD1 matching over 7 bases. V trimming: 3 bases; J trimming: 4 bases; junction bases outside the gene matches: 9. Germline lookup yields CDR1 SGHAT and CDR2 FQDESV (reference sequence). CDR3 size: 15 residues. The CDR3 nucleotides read TGTGCCAGCAGCTTCGACCGCGGACAGGTTTACGAGCAGTACTTC. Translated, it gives CASSFDRGQVYEQYF.

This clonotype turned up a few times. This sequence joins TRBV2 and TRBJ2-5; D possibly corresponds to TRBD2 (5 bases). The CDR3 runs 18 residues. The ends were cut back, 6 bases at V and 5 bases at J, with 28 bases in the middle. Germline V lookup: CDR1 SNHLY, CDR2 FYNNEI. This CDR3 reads CASRERTTPTGTGETQYF. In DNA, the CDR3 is TGTGCCAGCAGGGAACGCACGACCCCGACGGGAACGGGGGAGACCCAGTACTTC.

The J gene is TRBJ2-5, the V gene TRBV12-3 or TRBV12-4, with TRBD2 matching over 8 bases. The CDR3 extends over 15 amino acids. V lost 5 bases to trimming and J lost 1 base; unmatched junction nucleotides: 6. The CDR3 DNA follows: TGTGCCAGCAGTCGAGAAACTAGCGGCCAAGAGACCCAGTACTTC. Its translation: CASSRETSGQETQYF.

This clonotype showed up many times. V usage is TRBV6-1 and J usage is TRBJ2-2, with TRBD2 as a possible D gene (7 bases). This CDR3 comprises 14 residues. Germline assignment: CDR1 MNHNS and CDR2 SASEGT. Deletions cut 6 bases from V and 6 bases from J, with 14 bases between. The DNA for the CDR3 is TGTGCCAGCAGGAGAGGGGGGGAGGCCGGGGAGCTGTTTTTT. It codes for CASRRGGEAGELFF.

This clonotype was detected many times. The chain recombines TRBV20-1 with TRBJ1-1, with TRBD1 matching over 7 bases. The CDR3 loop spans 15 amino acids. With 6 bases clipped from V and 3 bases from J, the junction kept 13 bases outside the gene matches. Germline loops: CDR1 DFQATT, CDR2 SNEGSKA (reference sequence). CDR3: CSADIGYRGYTEAFF. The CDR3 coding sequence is TGCAGTGCCGACATAGGATACAGGGGATACACTGAAGCTTTCTTT.

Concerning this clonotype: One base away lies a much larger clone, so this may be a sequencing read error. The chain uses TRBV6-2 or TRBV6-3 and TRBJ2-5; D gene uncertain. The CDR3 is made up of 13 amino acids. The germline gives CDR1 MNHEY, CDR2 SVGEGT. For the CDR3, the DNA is TGTTCCAGCAGTTCGGTCAGAAAAGAGACCCAGTACTTC. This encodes CSSSSVRKETQYF.

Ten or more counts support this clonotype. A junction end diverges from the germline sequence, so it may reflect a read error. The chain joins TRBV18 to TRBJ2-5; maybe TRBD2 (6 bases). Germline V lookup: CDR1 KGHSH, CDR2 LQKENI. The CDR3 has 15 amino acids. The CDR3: CASSPPGLAQETQYF. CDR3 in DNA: TGTGCCAGCTCGCCACCGGGACTCGCTCAAGAGACCCAGTACTTC.

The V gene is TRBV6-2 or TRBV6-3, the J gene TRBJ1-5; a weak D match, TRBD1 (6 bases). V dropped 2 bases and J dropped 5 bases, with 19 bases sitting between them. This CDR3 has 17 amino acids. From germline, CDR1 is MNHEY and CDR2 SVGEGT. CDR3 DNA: TGTGCCAGCAGTTACGGCTGGACAACAGGGAAGGATCAGCCCCAGCATTTT. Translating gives CASSYGWTTGKDQPQHF.

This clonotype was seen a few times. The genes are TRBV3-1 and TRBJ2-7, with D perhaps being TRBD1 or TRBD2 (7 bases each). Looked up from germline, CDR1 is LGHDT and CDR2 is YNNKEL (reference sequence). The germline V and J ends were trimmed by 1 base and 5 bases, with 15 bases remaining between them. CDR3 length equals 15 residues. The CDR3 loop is CASSQAGGVRNEQYF. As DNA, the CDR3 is TGTGCCAGCAGCCAAGCAGGGGGGGTGAGGAACGAGCAGTACTTC.

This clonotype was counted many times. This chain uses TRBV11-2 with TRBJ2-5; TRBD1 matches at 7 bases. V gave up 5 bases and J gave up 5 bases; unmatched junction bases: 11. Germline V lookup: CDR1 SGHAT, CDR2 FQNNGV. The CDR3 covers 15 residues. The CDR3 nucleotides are TGTGCCAGCAGCCCTGGGACACCACAGGGGGAGACCCAGTACTTC. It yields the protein CASSPGTPQGETQYF.